This T cell receptor (beta chain) was sequenced in a study of blood T cell repertoires in COVID-19. This clone came up a few times. TCRdb's copy holds only in-frame clones and misses some; the assay was immunoSEQ multiplex PCR. This table holds some 150,000 clones, approximately 80% found once. Germline V gives CDR1 MNHEY, CDR2 SVGAGI. CDR3 size: 15 residues. Between the trimmed V and J ends, which lost 2 bases and 2 bases, there was a span of 13 bases. Specimen: peripheral blood. This chain uses TRBV6-5 with TRBJ2-7; weak D call: TRBD1 (6 bases). The sequence was collected from a man between 60 and 75 years old with active or convalescent COVID-19. The CDR3 region is CASSYPGAPAYEQYF. The CDR3 bases are TGTGCCAGCAGTTACCCAGGGGCCCCCGCCTACGAGCAGTACTTC.